The source of this TCR beta chain is a study of cytomegalovirus exposure and HLA in healthy donors. Study-level background: The same platform was used for the approximately 120 validation repertoires as for the 600 to 700 first-cohort repertoires, as reported in a later analysis.

Findings and limits, study-wide: According to reports, the classifier identified cytomegalovirus status with high specificity and sensitivity. The majority of TCR sequences were rare, yet some public TCRs appeared in many donors.

This table comes from immunoSEQ multiplex PCR, and its TCRdb copy is limited to in-frame clones, with some not included. Among about 73,000 clones listed, 85% to 95% were seen once. To note about this clone: The antigen is undetermined.

There are 17 residues in the CDR3. The sequencing input was PBMCs. The V call is TRBV1, the J call TRBJ2-2; TRBD2 reflects the table's D call only, with no check against the DNA. TRBV1 is a pseudogene locus. The receptor was derived from a man between 18 and 35 years old in good health and CMV-seronegative. The CDR3 bases are TGCACCAGCAGCCAACTCCCTAGCGGGGGAGGCACCGGGGAGCTGTTTTTT. Translating it yields CTSSQLPSGGGTGELFF.